Each of the 25 T cell receptor beta chains below was sequenced from the same sample in a study of Ad26.COV2.S vaccination and SARS-CoV-2 variants. Data came from immunoSEQ multiplex PCR; TCRdb stores just in-frame clones and leaves some out. The sample carries around 170,000 clones, 70% to 90% recorded once. The starting material was peripheral blood, obtained after recovery from COVID-19. All receptors derive from a human donor who had recovered from COVID-19.

The rearrangement uses TRBV12-3 or TRBV12-4 and TRBJ1-1, with D perhaps matching TRBD1 (5 bases). The CDR3 length is 11 residues. The ends were cut back, 6 bases at V and 9 bases at J, with 11 bases in the middle. Here the CDR3 DNA reads TGTGCCAGCAGGTACGGGGGGAAAGCTTTCTTT. This codes for CASRYGGKAFF.

This chain links TRBV19 with TRBJ1-5; unclear D gene. CDR1 and CDR2 from the germline V gene are LNHDA and SQIVND (reference sequence). Between the trimmed V and J ends, which lost 6 bases and 7 bases, there was a span of 16 bases. There are 14 residues in the CDR3. Written as DNA, the CDR3 is TGTGCCAGTAGCCCGGATTCTTTGGGGCAGCCCCAGCATTTT. Its protein product is CASSPDSLGQPQHF.

The chain is built from TRBV11-1 and TRBJ1-2, with D hard to call. Germline assignment: CDR1 SGHAT and CDR2 FQDESV (reference sequence). V shed 6 bases and J shed 4 bases, with 12 bases lying between them. The CDR3 covers 13 residues. The CDR3 DNA reads TGTGCCAGCAGTCACAGTGCTAGCTATGGCTACACCTTC. Residues: CASSHSASYGYTF.

The chain uses TRBV30 and TRBJ1-5; maybe TRBD1 (6 bases). Germline V lookup: CDR1 GTSNPN, CDR2 SVGIG (reference sequence). Trimming took 3 bases from V and 1 from J, leaving 13 bases between them. The CDR3 spans 15 residues. The CDR3 DNA follows: TGTGCCTGGAGCCTCGGGACACCAAGCAATCAGCCCCAGCATTTT. It encodes CAWSLGTPSNQPQHF.

The V gene is TRBV12-5, the J gene TRBJ2-7, with 9 positions matching TRBD2. The V gene end was trimmed by 1 base and the J gene end by 2 bases; junction bases not matched to a gene: 6. The CDR3 is 16 residues long. Germline CDR1 is LGHNT and CDR2 is FRNRAP. The CDR3 region is CASGLDPRLAAYEQYF. CDR3 bases: TGTGCTAGTGGTTTGGACCCGCGACTAGCGGCCTACGAGCAGTACTTC.

This clone was recorded once. This chain uses TRBV28 with TRBJ2-7; D is perhaps TRBD1 (5 bases). The CDR3 is made up of 16 amino acids. Germline V lookup: CDR1 MDHEN, CDR2 SYDVKM. V lost 2 bases to trimming and J lost 2 bases, with 16 bases between them. Here the CDR3 DNA reads TGTGCCAGCAGTTTACCGAATCTCCTGGACACCTACGAGCAGTACTTC. Protein sequence: CASSLPNLLDTYEQYF. The full variable domain, its missing parts supplied by reference TRBV28 and TRBJ2-7, is DVKVTQSSRYLVKRTGEKVFLECVQDMDHENMFWYRQDPGLGLRLIYFSYDVKMKEKGDIPEGYSVSREKKERFSLILESASTNQTSMYLCASSLPNLLDTYEQYFGPGTRLTVT.

The chain joins TRBV28 to TRBJ2-7; possible D gene TRBD1, 5 bases. This CDR3 has 17 residues. V was shortened by 7 bases and J by 2 bases, with 24 bases between the two germline ends. Germline lookup yields CDR1 MDHEN and CDR2 SYDVKM. The CDR3: CASNFKLRQRKTYEQYF. The CDR3 DNA sequence: TGTGCCAGCAATTTCAAACTGCGACAGAGAAAAACCTACGAGCAGTACTTC.

The chain uses TRBV7-9 and TRBJ2-5; 10 nucleotides agree with TRBD1. The CDR3 covers 14 residues. Germline-derived CDR1 and CDR2 are SEHNR and FQNEAQ (reference sequence). Unmatched junction bases numbered 5, after V lost 6 bases and J lost 4 bases. The CDR3 sequence: CASSVDRGRETQYF. CDR3 coding DNA: TGTGCCAGCAGTGTCGACAGGGGGCGAGAGACCCAGTACTTC. Variable domain in full (rest from reference TRBV7-9 and TRBJ2-5): DTGVSQNPRHKITKRGQNVTFRCDPISEHNRLYWYRQTLGQGPEFLTYFQNEAQLEKSRLLSDRFSAERPKGSFSTLEIQRTEQGDSAMYLCASSVDRGRETQYFGPGTRLLVL.

The chain links TRBV7-9 to TRBJ2-7, with D tentatively TRBD2 (7 bases). Germline V gene lookup returns CDR1 SEHNR and CDR2 FQNEAQ (reference sequence). The CDR3 is made up of 15 amino acids. Trimming took off 1 base at V and 3 bases at J, with 13 bases between the two ends. The CDR3 region has the DNA TGTGCCAGCAGCTTAGGTGCGGGGGCAAACTACGAGCAGTACTTC. Its protein is CASSLGAGANYEQYF.

The chain recombines TRBV28 with TRBJ2-5, with TRBD1 matching over 7 bases. Per germline, CDR1 MDHEN and CDR2 SYDVKM. The CDR3 sequence is 15 residues long. V shed 1 base, J shed 2 bases, and the junction held 4 bases outside the gene matches. This CDR3 reads CASSLSGTAQETQYF. DNA of the CDR3: TGTGCCAGCAGTTTATCCGGGACAGCACAAGAGACCCAGTACTTC.

This clone appeared a single time. The gene calls are TRBV4-2 and TRBJ2-7, with D possibly being TRBD2 (5 bases). CDR3 length equals 17 residues. Germline V gene sequence: CDR1 LGHNA, CDR2 YNFKEQ. Trimming stripped 0 bases from V and 3 bases from J, with 18 bases between. CDR3 bases: TGTGCCAGCAGCCAAGATCGCGGAGGAATAACCGGCTACGAGCAGTACTTC. Translation: CASSQDRGGITGYEQYF.

V is TRBV7-8 and J is TRBJ1-2; no reliable D call. The V end lost 5 bases, the J end lost 8 bases, and 9 bases lay between the germline ends. Germline assignment: CDR1 SGHVS and CDR2 FQNEAQ. The CDR3 is 11 amino acids. CDR3 residues: CASSLSLGYTF. The CDR3 DNA sequence: TGTGCCAGCAGCCTATCGCTGGGCTACACCTTC.

This chain joins TRBV5-4 and TRBJ1-6; TRBD1 aligns across 9 bases. Germline lookup yields CDR1 SGHNT and CDR2 YYREEE (reference sequence). The CDR3 is 15 amino acids. Trimming at V came to 3 bases and at J to 6 bases, leaving 4 bases not matched to a gene. CDR3 protein: CASSWTGVGNSPLHF. CDR3 nucleotide sequence: TGTGCCAGCAGCTGGACAGGGGTGGGTAATTCACCCCTCCACTTT.

The V call is TRBV11-1, the J call TRBJ1-1; a possible D gene is TRBD1 (5 bases). The V end lost 5 bases, the J end lost 3 bases, and 10 bases lay between the germline ends. Per the germline V gene, CDR1 is SGHAT and CDR2 is FQDESV (reference sequence). CDR3 length equals 13 residues. In DNA form, the CDR3 reads TGTGCCAGCAGCCCCAGGGCCTACACTGAAGCTTTCTTT. Amino acid sequence: CASSPRAYTEAFF.

The rearrangement joins TRBV29-1 to TRBJ1-4; D is uncertain. Per germline, CDR1 SQVTM and CDR2 ANQGSEA. The CDR3 is made up of 13 amino acids. Trimming took 5 bases from V and 8 from J, leaving 15 bases between them. The CDR3 bases are TGCAGCGTTCGGGTCATGCCAAGCGAAAAACTGTTTTTT. Protein: CSVRVMPSEKLFF.

The genes are TRBV9 and TRBJ2-4; D tentatively reads TRBD1 or TRBD2 (5 bases each). V lost 0 bases to trimming and J lost 6 bases, with 10 bases between them. The CDR3 is 14 amino acids. Germline V CDR1 and CDR2: SGDLS, YYNGEE. CDR3: CASSVEAGTNIQYF. The CDR3, as DNA: TGTGCCAGCAGCGTAGAGGCTGGGACAAACATTCAGTACTTC. Supplemented by reference TRBV9 and TRBJ2-4, the full variable domain reads DSGVTQTPKHLITATGQRVTLRCSPRSGDLSVYWYQQSLDQGLQFLIQYYNGEERAKGNILERFSAQQFPDLHSELNLSSLELGDSALYFCASSVEAGTNIQYFGAGTRLSVL.

The genes are TRBV3-1 (or the pseudogene TRBV3-2) and TRBJ1-6; 12 bases match TRBD1. The CDR3 is 16 residues long. Germline CDR1 LGHDT, CDR2 YNNKEL (reference sequence). The V and J ends lost 4 bases and 7 bases, in that order; junction bases with no gene match: 5. CDR3 sequence: CASSLPGTGGNSPLHF. The CDR3 region has the DNA TGTGCCAGCAGCCTTCCTGGGACAGGGGGCAATTCACCCCTCCACTTT.

The gene calls are TRBV7-2 and TRBJ2-3; 9 bases are shared with TRBD2. V lost 0 bases and J lost 3; bases outside the gene matches: 4. The CDR3 extends over 16 amino acids. In germline, CDR1 is SGHTA, CDR2 FQGNSA. The CDR3 loop is CASSLALAGPTDTQYF. The DNA of the CDR3 is TGTGCCAGCAGCTTAGCCCTAGCGGGGCCAACAGATACGCAGTATTTT.

The chain combines TRBV6-2 or TRBV6-3 with TRBJ2-7; D possibly corresponds to TRBD2 (5 bases). Germline V gene lookup returns CDR1 MNHEY and CDR2 SVGEGT. V lost 6 bases and J 2 bases, leaving 26 bases between the germline ends. The CDR3 runs to 18 residues. The CDR3, as DNA: TGTGCCAGCAGCCCTACTCCCCGGGGTCCCCCTCGAACCTACGAGCAGTACTTC. As protein: CASSPTPRGPPRTYEQYF.

The CDR3 nucleotides read TGTGCCAGCAGCTTGGCTAGCAGCCAAGATGTCTATGGCTACACCTTC. Protein product: CASSLASSQDVYGYTF. V gene TRBV5-6 combines with J gene TRBJ1-2; D not resolved. Between the trimmed V and J ends, which lost 0 bases and 4 bases, there was a span of 16 bases. Per the germline V gene, CDR1 is SGHDT and CDR2 is YYEEEE. The CDR3 is 16 amino acids.

The chain carries TRBV11-1 and TRBJ2-1; D possibly corresponds to TRBD1 (6 bases). The length of the CDR3 is 13 residues. Per the germline V gene, CDR1 is SGHAT and CDR2 is FQDESV (reference sequence). V lost 7 bases, J lost 5 bases, and 12 bases lay in between. The CDR3 DNA reads TGTGCCAGCACCCTAAACAGGGACAATGAGCAGTTCTTC. Translation gives CASTLNRDNEQFF.

This rearrangement joins TRBV7-7 to TRBJ2-5; D is perhaps TRBD2 (6 bases). The CDR3 contains 15 residues. Germline V gene data show CDR1 as SSHAT and CDR2 as FNYEAQ (reference sequence). V gave up 1 base and J gave up 5 bases, with 14 bases separating them. CDR3 DNA sequence: TGTGCCAGCAGCTTAGGGGGGGTTGCAGGGGAGACCCAGTACTTC. It encodes CASSLGGVAGETQYF.

The rearrangement links TRBV28 to TRBJ1-2; 11 bases fit TRBD1. Germline V CDR1 and CDR2: MDHEN, SYDVKM. This CDR3 spans 15 amino acids. V trimming: 5 bases; J trimming: 11 bases; junction bases outside the gene matches: 13. CDR3 region: CASSRPGTGGSRYTF. The CDR3 DNA reads as TGTGCCAGCAGTCGCCCCGGGACAGGGGGGTCCAGATACACCTTC.

V and J are TRBV18 and TRBJ1-4; maybe TRBD1 (6 bases). Germline CDR1 reads KGHSH; CDR2 reads LQKENI. The CDR3 totals 16 residues. Trimming stripped 10 bases from V and 4 bases from J, with 22 bases between. DNA for the CDR3: TGTGCCACCGACATTATGCAACAGGGTAATAATGAAAAACTGTTTTTT. Translation: CATDIMQQGNNEKLFF. Looking up the rest from reference TRBV18 and TRBJ1-4 gives the full variable domain: NAGVMQNPRHLVRRRGQEARLRCSPMKGHSHVYWYRQLPEEGLKFMVYLQKENIIDESGMPKERFSAEFPKEGPSILRIQQVVRGDSAAYFCATDIMQQGNNEKLFFGSGTQLSVL.

The chain joins TRBV14 to TRBJ2-7; D is ambiguous. Germline V gene sequence: CDR1 SGHDN, CDR2 FVKESK. This CDR3 has 15 residues. V lost 4 bases to trimming and J lost 0 bases, with 13 bases between them. In DNA form, the CDR3 reads TGTGCCAGCAGCCCCCAGACTGGGCCCTCCTACGAGCAGTACTTC. This gives the protein CASSPQTGPSYEQYF.